The source of this T cell receptor beta chain is a study of Tregs in tolerant kidney transplant recipients (dated by TCRdb to between 2018 and 2021). For the wider study: The study applied TCRbeta sequencing to find donor-specific regulatory T cells before combined kidney and bone marrow transplantation and then followed those same cells after transplant. TCRbeta repertoire sequencing was used in a few healthy controls to compare several ways of expanding Tregs specific for an allogeneic donor. General study outcomes and caveats: The study was constrained by small patient numbers, and validation of the findings is required in larger populations and under other immunosuppression protocols. The most biologically relevant and donor-specific TCRbeta repertoire appeared to be identified by expanding Tregs with activated donor B cells. Biological reproducibility was not examined directly, but technical replication error appeared to be minimal.

V is cut by 4 bases and J by 5 bases, and the space between the germline ends is 12 bases. From the cysteine through the phenylalanine, the CDR3 covers 13 amino acids. Kept here is only the CDR3 DNA, which spans 39 bases and is read in frame from base 1. The germline V gene gives CDR1 as SGHRS and CDR2 as YFSETQ. Thawed PBMCs were FACS-sorted into unstimulated Tregs (CD4+CD25+CD127-), CD4+ non-Tregs (CD4+CD25-), CD4 cells and CD8 cells. Blood from healthy controls was obtained either as purchased buffy coats or from healthy volunteers. Healthy control blood was separated into PBMCs by Ficoll density gradient and cryopreserved, and patient PBMCs were collected both before and after transplant. For TCRbeta CDR3 sequencing, genomic DNA was extracted from sorted cells using the QIAGEN DNeasy Blood and Tissue Kit. High-throughput TCRbeta CDR3 sequencing, including PCR amplification with bias correction and internal controls, was performed commercially through immunoSEQ. Per the original workflow: A unique productive TCRbeta sequence was defined by the CDR3 nucleotide sequence when primers matched, and otherwise by the CDR3 amino acid sequence together with the Vbeta and Jbeta genes. Sorting error was corrected by removing sequences shared between sorted populations at a frequency ratio of 2:1 or less, and the remaining shared sequences were assigned to the higher population. A sequence counted as donor-reactive if, in CFSE-low cells, the sequence had a frequency of at least 0.01% and was expanded at least 5-fold compared with unstimulated cells. Jensen-Shannon divergence calculated on the top 100 TCRbeta sequences ranked by frequency was used to measure repertoire divergence. For any sample with multiple sequencing runs, sorting error was corrected in each run separately before the runs were pooled. TCRdb provides this immuneACCESS table in a form limited to in-frame rearrangements. Some clones are lacking; in checked studies, under half of them reflect an unresolved V gene, and why the rest are absent is not known. For V, J and clone size, that table is used; D and trimming come from the DNA. This sample holds approximately 260,000 clones; about 80% were observed only once. The ten largest clones take up less than 0.75% of the sample.

This clone was detected only a few times. The clone's antigen remains unknown. One base away there is no much larger clone; base qualities are not given. The receptor was isolated from a human donor in good health. The V and J segments used are TRBV5-1 and TRBJ1-1; tentative D gene TRBD1, with 5 bases matching. The specimen was CD4+ T cells from blood. The CDR3 in this case is CASSTGSRTEAFF. The bases read TGCGCCAGCAGCACAGGATCGAGGACTGAAGCTTTCTTT. With the portions outside the CDR3 filled from the reference TRBV5-1 and TRBJ1-1 genes, the complete variable region becomes KAGVTQTPRYLIKTRGQQVTLSCSPISGHRSVSWYQQTPGQGLQFLFEYFSETQRNKGNFPGRFSGRQFSNSRSEMNVSTLELGDSALYLCASSTGSRTEAFFGQGTRLTVV.